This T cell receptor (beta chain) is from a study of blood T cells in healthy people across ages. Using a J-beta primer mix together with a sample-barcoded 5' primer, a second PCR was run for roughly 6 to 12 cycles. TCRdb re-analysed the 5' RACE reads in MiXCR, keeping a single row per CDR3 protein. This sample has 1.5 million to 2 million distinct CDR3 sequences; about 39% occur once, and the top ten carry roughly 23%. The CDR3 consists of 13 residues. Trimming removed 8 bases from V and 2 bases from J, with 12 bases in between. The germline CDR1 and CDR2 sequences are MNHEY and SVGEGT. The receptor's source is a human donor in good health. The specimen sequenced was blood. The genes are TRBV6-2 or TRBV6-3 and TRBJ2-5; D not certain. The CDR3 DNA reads TGTGCCAGCGGTATAGGCTTTCAAGAGACCCAGTACTTC. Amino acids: CASGIGFQETQYF.